Below, one TCR beta chain is given with its context. Its antigen is not identified. The data belong to a study of a mutant IDH1 vaccine in newly diagnosed glioma. Overall study context: Beginning 4-6 weeks after radiotherapy alone, or with temozolomide cycles, vaccination took place. Earlier treatment was radiotherapy, temozolomide, or both, with most getting both.

The CDR3 has 15 residues. Germline V gene sequence: CDR1 ENHRY, CDR2 SYGVKD. V was shortened by 0 bases and J by 5 bases, with 11 bases between the two germline ends. The data were produced by immunoSEQ multiplex PCR, yet TCRdb's version contains in-frame clones alone and is incomplete. The sample records around 50,000 clones, approximately 90% being singletons. Described time point: week 35, safety follow-up. Every single dose of the vaccine, 300 ug of mutant IDH1 20-mer peptide, came with topical imiquimod. Across weeks 1, 3, 5, 7, 11, 15, 19 and 23, patients received a vaccination each time, eight in all. Patients carried new grade 3 or 4 IDH1-mutant astrocytomas lacking nuclear ATRX.

The rearrangement uses TRBV10-3 and TRBJ1-5, with D maybe TRBD1 (5 bases). The sequencing here drew on PBMCs, taken from a glioma patient whose treatment included an IDH1 peptide vaccine. This receptor was taken from a woman in her forties with glioma. CDR3 nucleotides: TGTGCCATCAGTGAGTCCCAGGGCGGCGATCAGCCCCAGCATTTT. Translation gives CAISESQGGDQPQHF.